A selection of T cell receptor beta chains follows, all from one sample in a study of T cells in Graves' hyperthyroidism and ophthalmopathy. One entry per CDR3 protein results from TCRdb running MiXCR on the multiplex PCR reads. The repertoire has hundreds of thousands of distinct CDR3 sequences, 17% of them found once; the top ten carry 17%. Sequences were obtained from blood. These receptors all stem from a woman aged 18 to 35 with Graves' ophthalmopathy. CDR3s include the opening cysteine and the closing phenylalanine or tryptophan. Fields, in order: CDR3 DNA, CDR3 protein, J gene, D gene, clone size, V gene. The D gene is left open where the match is weak. Clone size is stated in some rows and not others, as once, few, many or a class when expanded.

CDR3nt: TGTGCCAGCAGCCGAAGACTAGCGGGGAACTCCTACGAGCAGTACTTC
CDR3aa: CASSRRLAGNSYEQYF
j_gene: TRBJ2-7
d_gene: TRBD2
abundance: many
v_gene: TRBV7-8

CDR3nt: TGTGCCAGCTCACCACCCAGCGGGGCCGCAGATACGCAGTATTTT
CDR3aa: CASSPPSGAADTQYF
j_gene: TRBJ2-3
d_gene: TRBD2
abundance: .
v_gene: TRBV18

CDR3nt: TGTGCCAGCAGCCCCTGGGACCCCCCGAGGTCGGCCGGGGAGCTGTTTTTT
CDR3aa: CASSPWDPPRSAGELFF
j_gene: TRBJ2-2
d_gene: .
abundance: few
v_gene: TRBV7-2

CDR3nt: TGCAGTGCTAGAGATCAAGGGGCTGGCAATCAGCCCCAGCATTTT
CDR3aa: CSARDQGAGNQPQHF
j_gene: TRBJ1-5
d_gene: .
abundance: many
v_gene: TRBV20-1

CDR3nt: TGTGCCAGCAGCCAAGACAGGGCCCTCCACTTT
CDR3aa: CASSQDRALHF
j_gene: TRBJ1-6
d_gene: .
abundance: many
v_gene: TRBV3-1

CDR3nt: TGCACCTATGTCAGCCCAAACAGCTCCTACAATGAGCAGTTCTTC
CDR3aa: CTYVSPNSSYNEQFF
j_gene: TRBJ2-1
d_gene: .
abundance: .
v_gene: TRBV20-1

CDR3nt: TGTGCCAGCAGCTTAGGGTCAGGGGGCTACAACGAGCAGTACTTC
CDR3aa: CASSLGSGGYNEQYF
j_gene: TRBJ2-7
d_gene: TRBD1
abundance: many
v_gene: TRBV7-9

CDR3nt: TGCGCCAGCAGCCGAGCGGGAGTCGGAGGAGAGACCCAGTACTTC
CDR3aa: CASSRAGVGGETQYF
j_gene: TRBJ2-5
d_gene: TRBD2
abundance: few
v_gene: TRBV5-1

CDR3nt: TGTGCCAGCAGCTTAATGGGCGGGAGGGCCGGAGATACGCAGTATTTT
CDR3aa: CASSLMGGRAGDTQYF
j_gene: TRBJ2-3
d_gene: TRBD2
abundance: many
v_gene: TRBV5-5

CDR3nt: TGTGCCAGCAGTATGGGAGTAAATGAGCAGTTCTTC
CDR3aa: CASSMGVNEQFF
j_gene: TRBJ2-1
d_gene: .
abundance: many
v_gene: TRBV6-1

CDR3nt: TGTGCCAGCAGTGAACCACTATCCCTTAGCTCCTACGAGCGGTACTTC
CDR3aa: CASSEPLSLSSYERYF
j_gene: TRBJ2-7
d_gene: .
abundance: .
v_gene: TRBV6-1

CDR3nt: TGTGCCAGTAGTATTTCTAGCGGGAGGGGCGAGCAGTACTTC
CDR3aa: CASSISSGRGEQYF
j_gene: TRBJ2-7
d_gene: TRBD2
abundance: few
v_gene: TRBV19

CDR3nt: TGCAGTGCTAGAGATCTCCAGGGAAAAGGATCTGAAGCTCTCTTT
CDR3aa: CSARDLQGKGSEALF
j_gene: TRBJ1-1
d_gene: .
abundance: few
v_gene: TRBV20-1

CDR3nt: TGCGCCAGCAGCCCCCAGGGGACCGGGACTGAGCAGTTCTTC
CDR3aa: CASSPQGTGTEQFF
j_gene: TRBJ2-1
d_gene: .
abundance: .
v_gene: TRBV4-1

CDR3nt: TGCAGTGCTGACGGGACTAGCGGGAGATTTGGCACAGATACGCAGTATTTT
CDR3aa: CSADGTSGRFGTDTQYF
j_gene: TRBJ2-3
d_gene: TRBD2
abundance: .
v_gene: TRBV20-1

CDR3nt: TGTGCCAGCTCAGCACAGGGGGCGAACACTGAAGCTTTCTTT
CDR3aa: CASSAQGANTEAFF
j_gene: TRBJ1-1
d_gene: TRBD1
abundance: many
v_gene: TRBV9

CDR3nt: TGTGCCAGCAGCCAAGAGGTGGGTGATGGCTACACCTTC
CDR3aa: CASSQEVGDGYTF
j_gene: TRBJ1-2
d_gene: .
abundance: .
v_gene: TRBV3-1

CDR3nt: TGTGCCAGCAGCCTGAATCCAAAGGAAGGCGGGAGGGATCCAGATACGCAGTATTTT
CDR3aa: CASSLNPKEGGRDPDTQYF
j_gene: TRBJ2-3
d_gene: TRBD2
abundance: many
v_gene: TRBV7-9

CDR3nt: TGTGCCAGCAGCGACAACCAGGGGCGGGATGGCTACACCTTC
CDR3aa: CASSDNQGRDGYTF
j_gene: TRBJ1-2
d_gene: .
abundance: .
v_gene: TRBV12-3/TRBV12-4

CDR3nt: TGTGCCAGCAGTTACCCCCCGGAGACTGAAGCTTTCTTT
CDR3aa: CASSYPPETEAFF
j_gene: TRBJ1-1
d_gene: .
abundance: many
v_gene: TRBV6-2/TRBV6-3

CDR3nt: TGCAGTGCTCCGACCCCGAGCCCTGGGATGGGTGAGCAGTACTTC
CDR3aa: CSAPTPSPGMGEQYF
j_gene: TRBJ2-7
d_gene: .
abundance: many
v_gene: TRBV20-1

CDR3nt: TGTGCCACGACGCGGCTAGCGGGGACCAATGAGCAGTTCTTC
CDR3aa: CATTRLAGTNEQFF
j_gene: TRBJ2-1
d_gene: TRBD2
abundance: .
v_gene: TRBV6-2/TRBV6-3

CDR3nt: TGTGCCAGCCCCTTTCCCCAGCGGAATGAGCAGTTCTTC
CDR3aa: CASPFPQRNEQFF
j_gene: TRBJ2-1
d_gene: .
abundance: .
v_gene: TRBV7-6

CDR3nt: TGTGCCAGCAGCTTAGAAGTTCGGACCGCGATCCATGGGGGCTACACCTTC
CDR3aa: CASSLEVRTAIHGGYTF
j_gene: TRBJ1-2
d_gene: .
abundance: many
v_gene: TRBV7-9

CDR3nt: TGTGCCAGCCAGACGACCCCTTGGGAGCAGTACTTC
CDR3aa: CASQTTPWEQYF
j_gene: TRBJ2-7
d_gene: .
abundance: .
v_gene: TRBV6-2/TRBV6-3

CDR3nt: TGTGCCGGCAGTTCATGGTTTGAGGGACAGGGGGCGACCGGCTATGGCTACACCTTC
CDR3aa: CAGSSWFEGQGATGYGYTF
j_gene: TRBJ1-2
d_gene: TRBD1
abundance: few
v_gene: TRBV28

CDR3nt: TGTGCCAGCTCACCGAAAACAGGGAACGATGGCTACACCTTC
CDR3aa: CASSPKTGNDGYTF
j_gene: TRBJ1-2
d_gene: .
abundance: many
v_gene: TRBV18

CDR3nt: TGTGCCAGCAGCCAAGTTTCAGTGGCAGGGGAGCTGTTTTTT
CDR3aa: CASSQVSVAGELFF
j_gene: TRBJ2-2
d_gene: .
abundance: many
v_gene: TRBV3-1

CDR3nt: TGCAGCGTTGGCCCGGACTGGTCCACTGAAGCTTTCTTT
CDR3aa: CSVGPDWSTEAFF
j_gene: TRBJ1-1
d_gene: .
abundance: few
v_gene: TRBV29-1

CDR3nt: TGTGCCAGCAGCGTGGAAGGTTGGCAGGGGGCTCCCAAAAACATTCAGTACTTC
CDR3aa: CASSVEGWQGAPKNIQYF
j_gene: TRBJ2-4
d_gene: TRBD1
abundance: few
v_gene: TRBV5-5

CDR3nt: TGTGCCAGCGGACCGGGACTAGCGTCCAATGAGCAGTTCTTC
CDR3aa: CASGPGLASNEQFF
j_gene: TRBJ2-1
d_gene: TRBD2
abundance: .
v_gene: TRBV2

CDR3nt: TGTGCCAGCAGACAGGTTGGGGCCAACGTCCTGACTTTC
CDR3aa: CASRQVGANVLTF
j_gene: TRBJ2-6
d_gene: .
abundance: few
v_gene: TRBV6-1

CDR3nt: TGTGCCAGCAGCGCTCCCGGGGCGGCGAACACCGGGGAGCTGTTTTTT
CDR3aa: CASSAPGAANTGELFF
j_gene: TRBJ2-2
d_gene: .
abundance: .
v_gene: TRBV27

CDR3nt: TGTGCCAGCAGCCCTCGCGGGGGAGCTAACTATGGCTACACCTTC
CDR3aa: CASSPRGGANYGYTF
j_gene: TRBJ1-2
d_gene: .
abundance: many
v_gene: TRBV27

CDR3nt: TGTGCCAGCAGTTTAACAGGTTCCCCCAATCAGCCCCAGCATTTT
CDR3aa: CASSLTGSPNQPQHF
j_gene: TRBJ1-5
d_gene: .
abundance: few
v_gene: TRBV6-2/TRBV6-3

CDR3nt: TGTGCCAGCAGTATCCGGGCCCCTGGGACTGAAGCTTTCTTT
CDR3aa: CASSIRAPGTEAFF
j_gene: TRBJ1-1
d_gene: .
abundance: few
v_gene: TRBV5-4

CDR3nt: TGTGCCCTATCGGGGGGAGGGTTTTACGATGAGCAGTTCTTC
CDR3aa: CALSGGGFYDEQFF
j_gene: TRBJ2-1
d_gene: TRBD2
abundance: many
v_gene: TRBV6-1

CDR3nt: TGTGCCAGCAGCTCCCGACAGGGGGCCTATGGCTACACCTTC
CDR3aa: CASSSRQGAYGYTF
j_gene: TRBJ1-2
d_gene: TRBD1
abundance: many
v_gene: TRBV7-2

CDR3nt: TGTGCCAGCAGCCAGCCGACAGTGAACACTGAAGCTTTCTTT
CDR3aa: CASSQPTVNTEAFF
j_gene: TRBJ1-1
d_gene: .
abundance: .
v_gene: TRBV14

CDR3nt: TGTGCCAGCAGTTTCTTTGGTAGCGGGAGAAGGGACACCGGGGAGCTGTTTTTT
CDR3aa: CASSFFGSGRRDTGELFF
j_gene: TRBJ2-2
d_gene: TRBD2
abundance: many
v_gene: TRBV28

CDR3nt: TGTGCCAGCAGCGCCGGAGCGAACACTGAAGCTTTCTTT
CDR3aa: CASSAGANTEAFF
j_gene: TRBJ1-1
d_gene: .
abundance: .
v_gene: TRBV5-6

CDR3nt: TGCGCCAGCAGCATTGGGGGGGAAAATTCACCCCTCCACTTT
CDR3aa: CASSIGGENSPLHF
j_gene: TRBJ1-6
d_gene: .
abundance: many
v_gene: TRBV5-1

CDR3nt: TGTGCCAGCAGCCAAGAGTACGAGACAGGGATAGGGGAGACCCAGTACTTC
CDR3aa: CASSQEYETGIGETQYF
j_gene: TRBJ2-5
d_gene: TRBD1
abundance: .
v_gene: TRBV14

CDR3nt: TGTGCCAGCAGCGTTCGGGACAGAAACACTGAAGCTCTCTTT
CDR3aa: CASSVRDRNTEALF
j_gene: TRBJ1-1
d_gene: TRBD1
abundance: .
v_gene: TRBV3-1

CDR3nt: TGCGCCAGCAGCGATGGAGGGCCGGGCACCGGGGAGCTGTTTTTT
CDR3aa: CASSDGGPGTGELFF
j_gene: TRBJ2-2
d_gene: .
abundance: few
v_gene: TRBV5-1

CDR3nt: TGTGCCAGCGGGGGGGACACCGGGGAGCTGTTTTTT
CDR3aa: CASGGDTGELFF
j_gene: TRBJ2-2
d_gene: TRBD2
abundance: few
v_gene: TRBV3-1

CDR3nt: TGTGCCAGCAGCTTAGTTACGGTCGGGGAGCTGTTTTTT
CDR3aa: CASSLVTVGELFF
j_gene: TRBJ2-2
d_gene: .
abundance: many
v_gene: TRBV13

CDR3nt: TGCAGTGCTAGAGATCTCGCGGGGCCTTCCTACGAGCAGTACTTC
CDR3aa: CSARDLAGPSYEQYF
j_gene: TRBJ2-7
d_gene: .
abundance: .
v_gene: TRBV20-1

CDR3nt: TGTGCCAGCAGCCGATTCATGAACACTGAAGCTTTCTTT
CDR3aa: CASSRFMNTEAFF
j_gene: TRBJ1-1
d_gene: .
abundance: many
v_gene: TRBV7-2

CDR3nt: TGTGCCAGCAGCTTAAGCGGGGAAGGGATTTATGAGCAGTTCTTC
CDR3aa: CASSLSGEGIYEQFF
j_gene: TRBJ2-1
d_gene: TRBD2
abundance: .
v_gene: TRBV13

CDR3nt: TGTGCCAGCAGTTTAGGGCAGGCGGGGGCCGATACGCAGTATTTT
CDR3aa: CASSLGQAGADTQYF
j_gene: TRBJ2-3
d_gene: .
abundance: many
v_gene: TRBV28

CDR3nt: TGTGCCAGCACTAACATTGCTCGGGGGGGCTACACCTTC
CDR3aa: CASTNIARGGYTF
j_gene: TRBJ1-2
d_gene: .
abundance: many
v_gene: TRBV28

CDR3nt: TGTGCCAGCAGCCAACGCGGGACAGGGAACAATGAGCAGTTCTTC
CDR3aa: CASSQRGTGNNEQFF
j_gene: TRBJ2-1
d_gene: TRBD1
abundance: many
v_gene: TRBV3-1

CDR3nt: TGTGCCACCAGTTTAGGGGCTCTCAATGAGCAGTTCTTC
CDR3aa: CATSLGALNEQFF
j_gene: TRBJ2-1
d_gene: .
abundance: many
v_gene: TRBV12-3/TRBV12-4

CDR3nt: TGTGCCAGCAGTGAAGAGGATCTAGCGGGGGGCGACGAGCAGTACTTC
CDR3aa: CASSEEDLAGGDEQYF
j_gene: TRBJ2-7
d_gene: TRBD2
abundance: few
v_gene: TRBV2

CDR3nt: TGCAGTGCTAGAGATTTACGGGGGAGCTACGGAAAACAGACCCAGTACTTC
CDR3aa: CSARDLRGSYGKQTQYF
j_gene: TRBJ2-5
d_gene: .
abundance: .
v_gene: TRBV20-1

CDR3nt: TGTGCCAGCACAAAGGATCCGGGGTCCAATCAGCCCCAGCATTTT
CDR3aa: CASTKDPGSNQPQHF
j_gene: TRBJ1-5
d_gene: .
abundance: few
v_gene: TRBV28

CDR3nt: TGTGCCAGCAGTTTTCCGGGTGAAGCTTTCTTT
CDR3aa: CASSFPGEAFF
j_gene: TRBJ1-1
d_gene: .
abundance: many
v_gene: TRBV12-3/TRBV12-4